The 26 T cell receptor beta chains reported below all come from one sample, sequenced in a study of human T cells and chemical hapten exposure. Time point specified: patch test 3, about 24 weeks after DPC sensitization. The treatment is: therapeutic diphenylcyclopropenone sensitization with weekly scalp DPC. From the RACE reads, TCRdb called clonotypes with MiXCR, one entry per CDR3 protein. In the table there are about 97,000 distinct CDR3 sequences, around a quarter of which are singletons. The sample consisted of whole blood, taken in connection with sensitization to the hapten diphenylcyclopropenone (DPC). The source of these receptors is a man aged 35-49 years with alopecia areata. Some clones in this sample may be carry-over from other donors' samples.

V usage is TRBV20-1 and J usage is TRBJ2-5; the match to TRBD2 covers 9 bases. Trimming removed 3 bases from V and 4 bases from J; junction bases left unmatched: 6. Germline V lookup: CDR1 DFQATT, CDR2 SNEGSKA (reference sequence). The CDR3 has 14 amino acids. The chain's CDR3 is CSARSLAGLETQYF. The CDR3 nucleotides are TGCAGTGCTAGGTCCCTAGCGGGATTAGAGACCCAGTACTTC.

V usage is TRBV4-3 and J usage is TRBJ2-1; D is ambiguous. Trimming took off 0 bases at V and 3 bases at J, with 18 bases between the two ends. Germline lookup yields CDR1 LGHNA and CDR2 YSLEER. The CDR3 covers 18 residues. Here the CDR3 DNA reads TGCGCCAGCAGCCAAGACCCACCTGTAGCAGACTTCTACAATGAGCAGTTCTTC. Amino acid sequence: CASSQDPPVADFYNEQFF.

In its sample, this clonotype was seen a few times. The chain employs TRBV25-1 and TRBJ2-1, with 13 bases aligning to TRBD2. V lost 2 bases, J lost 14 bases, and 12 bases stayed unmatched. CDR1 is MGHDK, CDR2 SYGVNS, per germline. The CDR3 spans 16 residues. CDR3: CASSEGLAGAKQLEFF. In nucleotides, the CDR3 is TGTGCCAGCAGTGAAGGACTAGCGGGAGCCAAACAACTCGAGTTCTTC.

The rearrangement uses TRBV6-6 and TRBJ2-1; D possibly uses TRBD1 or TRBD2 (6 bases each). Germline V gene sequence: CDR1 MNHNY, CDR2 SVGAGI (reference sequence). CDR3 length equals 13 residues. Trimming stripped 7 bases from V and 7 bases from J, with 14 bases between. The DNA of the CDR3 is TGTGCCAGCAAAGCGTTAGGGGGGAATGAGCAGTTCTTC. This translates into CASKALGGNEQFF.

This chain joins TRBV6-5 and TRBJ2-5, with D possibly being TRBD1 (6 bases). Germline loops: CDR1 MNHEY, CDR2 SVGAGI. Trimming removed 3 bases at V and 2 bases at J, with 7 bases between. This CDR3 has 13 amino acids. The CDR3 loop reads CASSYTGQETQYF. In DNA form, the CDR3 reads TGTGCCAGCAGTTATACAGGGCAAGAGACCCAGTACTTC.

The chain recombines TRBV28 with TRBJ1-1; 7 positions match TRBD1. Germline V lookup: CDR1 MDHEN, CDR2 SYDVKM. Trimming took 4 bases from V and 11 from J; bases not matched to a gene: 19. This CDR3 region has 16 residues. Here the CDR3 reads CASSSGLTTGTEDAFF. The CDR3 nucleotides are TGTGCCAGCAGTTCAGGCCTAACTACCGGGACAGAGGATGCTTTCTTT.

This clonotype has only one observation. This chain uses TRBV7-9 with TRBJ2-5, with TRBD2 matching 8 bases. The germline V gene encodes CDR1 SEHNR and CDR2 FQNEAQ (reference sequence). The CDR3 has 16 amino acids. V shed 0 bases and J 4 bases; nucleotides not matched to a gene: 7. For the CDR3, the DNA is TGTGCCAGCAGCTTAGCCGGCGGGGGGCTTGGAGAGACCCAGTACTTC. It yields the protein CASSLAGGGLGETQYF.

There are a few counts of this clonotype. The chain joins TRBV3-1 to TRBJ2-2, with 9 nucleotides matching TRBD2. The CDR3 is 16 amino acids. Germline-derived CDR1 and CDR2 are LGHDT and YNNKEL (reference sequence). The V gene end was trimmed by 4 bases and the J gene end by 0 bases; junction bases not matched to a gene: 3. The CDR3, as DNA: TGTGCCAGCAGCCTCCGGACTAGCGCGAACACCGGGGAGCTGTTTTTT. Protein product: CASSLRTSANTGELFF.

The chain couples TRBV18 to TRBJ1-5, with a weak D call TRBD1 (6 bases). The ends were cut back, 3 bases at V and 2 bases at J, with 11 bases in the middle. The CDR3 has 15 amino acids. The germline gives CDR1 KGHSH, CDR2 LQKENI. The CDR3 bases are TGTGCCAGCTCACCGTGGGGGGGCCGCAATCAGCCCCAGCATTTT. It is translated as CASSPWGGRNQPQHF.

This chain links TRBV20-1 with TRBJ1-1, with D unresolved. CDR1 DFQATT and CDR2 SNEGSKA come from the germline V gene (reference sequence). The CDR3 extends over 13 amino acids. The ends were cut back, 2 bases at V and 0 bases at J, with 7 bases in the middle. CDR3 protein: CSARSVMNTEAFF. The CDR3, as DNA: TGCAGTGCTAGATCCGTCATGAACACTGAAGCTTTCTTT.

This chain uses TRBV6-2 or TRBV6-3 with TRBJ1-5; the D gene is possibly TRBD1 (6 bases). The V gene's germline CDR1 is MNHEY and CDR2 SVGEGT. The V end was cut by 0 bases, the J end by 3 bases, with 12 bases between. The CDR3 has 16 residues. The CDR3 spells CASSYSKDRPNQPQHF. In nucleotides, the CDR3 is TGTGCCAGCAGTTACTCGAAGGACAGACCCAATCAGCCCCAGCATTTT.

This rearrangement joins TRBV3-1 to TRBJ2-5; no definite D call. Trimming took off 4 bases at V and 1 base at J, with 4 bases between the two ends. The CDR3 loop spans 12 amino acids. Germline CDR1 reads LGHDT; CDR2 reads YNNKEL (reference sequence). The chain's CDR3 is CASSRTQETQYF. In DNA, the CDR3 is TGTGCCAGCAGCCGTACCCAAGAGACCCAGTACTTC.

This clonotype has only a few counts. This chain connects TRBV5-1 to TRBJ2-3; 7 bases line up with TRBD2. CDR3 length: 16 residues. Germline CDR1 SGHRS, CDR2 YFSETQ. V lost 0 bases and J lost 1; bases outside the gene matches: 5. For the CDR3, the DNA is TGCGCCAGCAGCTTGGCGGCTAGCGGAGGCACAGATACGCAGTATTTT. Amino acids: CASSLAASGGTDTQYF.

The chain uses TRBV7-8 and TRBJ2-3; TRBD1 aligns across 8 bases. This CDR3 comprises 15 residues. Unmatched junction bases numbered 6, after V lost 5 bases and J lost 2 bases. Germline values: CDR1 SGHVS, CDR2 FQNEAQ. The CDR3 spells CASSTTGASTDTQYF. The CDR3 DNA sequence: TGTGCCAGCAGCACGACAGGGGCCTCCACAGATACGCAGTATTTT. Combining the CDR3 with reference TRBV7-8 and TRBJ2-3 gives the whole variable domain GAGVSQSPRYKVAKRGQDVALRCDPISGHVSLFWYQQALGQGPEFLTYFQNEAQLDKSGLPSDRFFAERPEGSVSTLKIQRTQQEDSAVYLCASSTTGASTDTQYFGPGTRLTVL.

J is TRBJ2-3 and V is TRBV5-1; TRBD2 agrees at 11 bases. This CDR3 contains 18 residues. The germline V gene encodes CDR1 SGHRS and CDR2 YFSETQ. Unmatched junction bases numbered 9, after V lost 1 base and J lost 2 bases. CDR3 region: CASSLTSGRRGFTDTQYF. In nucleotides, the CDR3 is TGCGCCAGCAGCTTGACTAGCGGGAGAAGGGGGTTCACAGATACGCAGTATTTT. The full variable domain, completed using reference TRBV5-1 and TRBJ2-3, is KAGVTQTPRYLIKTRGQQVTLSCSPISGHRSVSWYQQTPGQGLQFLFEYFSETQRNKGNFPGRFSGRQFSNSRSEMNVSTLELGDSALYLCASSLTSGRRGFTDTQYFGPGTRLTVL.

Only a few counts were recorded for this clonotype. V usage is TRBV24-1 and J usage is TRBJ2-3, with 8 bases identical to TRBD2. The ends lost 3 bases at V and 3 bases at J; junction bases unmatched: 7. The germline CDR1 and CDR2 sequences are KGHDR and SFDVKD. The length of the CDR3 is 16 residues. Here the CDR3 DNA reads TGTGCCACCAGTGATCCGGGAGGGGGAAAGACAGATACGCAGTATTTT. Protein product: CATSDPGGGKTDTQYF.

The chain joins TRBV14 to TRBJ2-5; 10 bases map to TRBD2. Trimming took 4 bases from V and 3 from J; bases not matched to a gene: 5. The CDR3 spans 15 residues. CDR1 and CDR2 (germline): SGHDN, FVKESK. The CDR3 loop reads CASSPPGTSEETQYF. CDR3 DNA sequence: TGTGCCAGCAGCCCACCTGGGACTAGCGAAGAGACCCAGTACTTC.

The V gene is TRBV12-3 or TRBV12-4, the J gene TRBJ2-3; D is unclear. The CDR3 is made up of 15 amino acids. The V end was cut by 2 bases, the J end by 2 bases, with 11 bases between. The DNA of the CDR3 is TGTGCCAGCAGTTTATATGGGCTGGCCACAGATACGCAGTATTTT. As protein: CASSLYGLATDTQYF.

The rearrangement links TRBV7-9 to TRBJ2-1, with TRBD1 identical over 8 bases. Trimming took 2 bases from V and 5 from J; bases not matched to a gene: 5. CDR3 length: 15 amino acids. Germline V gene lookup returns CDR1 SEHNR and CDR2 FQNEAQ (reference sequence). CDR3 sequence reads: CASSLFVTGDNEQFF. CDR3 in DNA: TGTGCCAGCAGCTTATTCGTGACAGGGGACAATGAGCAGTTCTTC. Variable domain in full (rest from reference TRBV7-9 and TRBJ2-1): DTGVSQNPRHKITKRGQNVTFRCDPISEHNRLYWYRQTLGQGPEFLTYFQNEAQLEKSRLLSDRFSAERPKGSFSTLEIQRTEQGDSAMYLCASSLFVTGDNEQFFGPGTRLTVL.

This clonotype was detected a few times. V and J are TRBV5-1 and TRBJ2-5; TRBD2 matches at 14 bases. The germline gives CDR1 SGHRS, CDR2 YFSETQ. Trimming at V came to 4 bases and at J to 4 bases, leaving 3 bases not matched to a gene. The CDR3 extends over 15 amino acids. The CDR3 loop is CASSPGLAGAETQYF. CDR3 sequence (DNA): TGCGCCAGCAGCCCGGGACTAGCGGGAGCAGAGACCCAGTACTTC.

This CDR3 is CASSPLSSYEQYF. The DNA for the CDR3 is TGTGCCAGCAGCCCTTTGAGTTCCTACGAGCAGTACTTC. The chain links TRBV3-1 to TRBJ2-7; D is ambiguous. This CDR3 is built from 13 residues. V gave up 4 bases and J gave up 1 base, with 8 bases separating them. CDR1 and CDR2 (germline): LGHDT, YNNKEL (reference sequence).

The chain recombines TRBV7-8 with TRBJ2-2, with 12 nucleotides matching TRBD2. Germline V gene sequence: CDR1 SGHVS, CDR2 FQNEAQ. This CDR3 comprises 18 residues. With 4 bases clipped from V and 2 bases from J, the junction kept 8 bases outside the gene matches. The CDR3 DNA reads TGTGCCAGCAGCTCGCGGACTAGCGGGACTATTAACACCGGGGAGCTGTTTTTT. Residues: CASSSRTSGTINTGELFF. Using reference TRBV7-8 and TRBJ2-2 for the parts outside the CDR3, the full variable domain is GAGVSQSPRYKVAKRGQDVALRCDPISGHVSLFWYQQALGQGPEFLTYFQNEAQLDKSGLPSDRFFAERPEGSVSTLKIQRTQQEDSAVYLCASSSRTSGTINTGELFFGEGSRLTVL.

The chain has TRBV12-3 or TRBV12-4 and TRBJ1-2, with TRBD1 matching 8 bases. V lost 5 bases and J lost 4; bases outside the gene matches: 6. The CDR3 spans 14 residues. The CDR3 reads CASSPGGSSYGYTF. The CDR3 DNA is TGTGCCAGCAGTCCAGGGGGCTCTAGCTATGGCTACACCTTC.

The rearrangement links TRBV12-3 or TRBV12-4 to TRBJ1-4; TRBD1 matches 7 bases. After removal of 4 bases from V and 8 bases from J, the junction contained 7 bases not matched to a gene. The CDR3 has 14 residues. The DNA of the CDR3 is TGTGCCAGCAGTTCGACAGGGAACAGAGAAAAACTGTTTTTT. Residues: CASSSTGNREKLFF.

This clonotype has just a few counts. CDR3 sequence (DNA): TGTGCCAGCAGTGGATCCGACACCGGGGAGCTGTTTTTT. Amino acid sequence: CASSGSDTGELFF. The chain joins TRBV6-6 to TRBJ2-2; D is unresolved. V dropped 5 bases and J dropped 3 bases, with 7 bases sitting between them. CDR1 and CDR2 from the germline V gene are MNHNY and SVGAGI (reference sequence). The CDR3 has 13 amino acids.

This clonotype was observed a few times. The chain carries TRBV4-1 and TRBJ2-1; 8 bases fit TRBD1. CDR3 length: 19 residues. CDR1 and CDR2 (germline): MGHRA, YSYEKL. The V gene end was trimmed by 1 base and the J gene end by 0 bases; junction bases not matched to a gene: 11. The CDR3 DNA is TGCGCCAGCAGCCAAGTGTTCGACGGGACAGGTAGCTCCTACAATGAGCAGTTCTTC. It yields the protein CASSQVFDGTGSSYNEQFF.